This is a list of T cell receptor beta chains from one sample in a study of blood T cell repertoires in COVID-19. Sequencing used immunoSEQ multiplex PCR; TCRdb keeps in-frame clones, though not all of them. The sample has about 170,000 clones; about four fifths are singletons. The specimen was peripheral blood. The source is a woman at least 80 years old with acute or convalescent COVID-19. Both conserved end residues are trimmed from each CDR3. D genes are given only for firm matches. A clone size is listed for some rows: how often the clone was seen (once, few, many), or a class if it is expanded.

V gene: TRBV6-2/TRBV6-3
D gene: TRBD1
clone size: .
J gene: TRBJ1-1
CDR3 protein: ASSRGGQTEAF

V gene: TRBV15
D gene: TRBD1
clone size: .
J gene: TRBJ1-5
CDR3 protein: ATSSGQGGYSNQPQH

V gene: TRBV4-3
D gene: TRBD2
clone size: .
J gene: TRBJ2-4
CDR3 protein: ASSQDWGGGGKNIQY

V gene: TRBV5-4
D gene: TRBD1
clone size: .
J gene: TRBJ2-2
CDR3 protein: ASSTNRGSAGELF

V gene: TRBV6-5
D gene: TRBD1
clone size: .
J gene: TRBJ1-4
CDR3 protein: ASSLKTGGKLF

V gene: TRBV9
D gene: .
clone size: .
J gene: TRBJ2-3
CDR3 protein: ASSVGADTQY

V gene: TRBV3-1/TRBV3-2
D gene: .
clone size: .
J gene: TRBJ1-2
CDR3 protein: ASSQGRDYGYT

V gene: TRBV29-1
D gene: TRBD1
clone size: .
J gene: TRBJ2-7
CDR3 protein: SIRQGVEQY

V gene: TRBV3-1/TRBV3-2
D gene: TRBD2
clone size: .
J gene: TRBJ2-2
CDR3 protein: ASSQERLAGAVGELF

V gene: TRBV5-6
D gene: .
clone size: .
J gene: TRBJ1-2
CDR3 protein: ASSLGSGSRGYT

V gene: TRBV5-4
D gene: .
clone size: .
J gene: TRBJ1-3
CDR3 protein: ASSLEAGLGGNTIY

V gene: TRBV9
D gene: .
clone size: .
J gene: TRBJ1-4
CDR3 protein: ASSVGKTTNEKLF

V gene: TRBV12-1
D gene: .
clone size: .
J gene: TRBJ2-3
CDR3 protein: ASSPGQEHTDTQY

V gene: TRBV11-2
D gene: TRBD2
clone size: .
J gene: TRBJ2-3
CDR3 protein: ASSLTRSGGLSTDTQY

V gene: TRBV5-1
D gene: .
clone size: .
J gene: TRBJ1-2
CDR3 protein: ASSLVQGNYGYT

V gene: TRBV29-1
D gene: .
clone size: .
J gene: TRBJ2-7
CDR3 protein: SVEAPTGFEQY

V gene: TRBV19
D gene: TRBD1
clone size: .
J gene: TRBJ2-2
CDR3 protein: ASSIRTGHTGELF

V gene: TRBV7-2
D gene: TRBD2
clone size: .
J gene: TRBJ2-4
CDR3 protein: ASSFPLAGGPFNIQY

V gene: TRBV19
D gene: .
clone size: .
J gene: TRBJ1-4
CDR3 protein: ASSMRVDEKLF

V gene: TRBV3-1/TRBV3-2
D gene: TRBD1
clone size: .
J gene: TRBJ1-1
CDR3 protein: ASSQRAGGHTEAF

V gene: TRBV5-1
D gene: TRBD1
clone size: .
J gene: TRBJ1-1
CDR3 protein: ASSIGQGMNTEAF

V gene: TRBV2
D gene: .
clone size: .
J gene: TRBJ1-6
CDR3 protein: ASMPGANSPLH

V gene: TRBV19
D gene: .
clone size: .
J gene: TRBJ1-6
CDR3 protein: ASQRKRLGSSYNSPLH

V gene: TRBV3-1/TRBV3-2
D gene: .
clone size: .
J gene: TRBJ2-1
CDR3 protein: ASSPSASSYNEQF

V gene: TRBV5-5
D gene: .
clone size: .
J gene: TRBJ2-1
CDR3 protein: ASRDPGLPSNEQF

V gene: TRBV6-5
D gene: .
clone size: .
J gene: TRBJ1-2
CDR3 protein: ASTETGSYGYT

V gene: TRBV27
D gene: TRBD2
clone size: once
J gene: TRBJ2-5
CDR3 protein: ASSYRMGLAGKETQY

V gene: TRBV7-2
D gene: TRBD1
clone size: .
J gene: TRBJ1-3
CDR3 protein: ASSFGTGGYGNTIY

V gene: TRBV28
D gene: .
clone size: .
J gene: TRBJ1-1
CDR3 protein: ASSLIQGNTEAF

V gene: TRBV10-3
D gene: TRBD1
clone size: .
J gene: TRBJ1-2
CDR3 protein: ATRTGPFNYGYT

V gene: TRBV27
D gene: TRBD2
clone size: .
J gene: TRBJ2-3
CDR3 protein: ASSLRTSSTDTQY

V gene: TRBV7-9
D gene: .
clone size: .
J gene: TRBJ2-7
CDR3 protein: ASSPQIPYEQY

V gene: TRBV7-9
D gene: .
clone size: .
J gene: TRBJ2-3
CDR3 protein: ASSLASRTDTQY

V gene: TRBV7-2
D gene: .
clone size: .
J gene: TRBJ2-7
CDR3 protein: ASSLSDSYEQY

V gene: TRBV30
D gene: .
clone size: .
J gene: TRBJ1-1
CDR3 protein: AWSTGLGEAF